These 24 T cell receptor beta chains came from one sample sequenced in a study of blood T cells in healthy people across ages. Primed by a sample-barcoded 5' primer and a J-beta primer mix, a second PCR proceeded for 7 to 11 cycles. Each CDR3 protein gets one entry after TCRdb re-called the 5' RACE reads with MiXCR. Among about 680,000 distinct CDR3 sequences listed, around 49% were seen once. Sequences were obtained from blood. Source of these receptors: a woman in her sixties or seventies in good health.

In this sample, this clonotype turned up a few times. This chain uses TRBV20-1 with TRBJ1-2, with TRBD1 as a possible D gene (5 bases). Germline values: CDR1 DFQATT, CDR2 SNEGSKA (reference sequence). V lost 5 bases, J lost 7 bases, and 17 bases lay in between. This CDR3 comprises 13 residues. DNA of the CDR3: TGCAGTGCTCCCCGGGACGGTGCGAGTGGCTACACCTTC. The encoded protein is CSAPRDGASGYTF.

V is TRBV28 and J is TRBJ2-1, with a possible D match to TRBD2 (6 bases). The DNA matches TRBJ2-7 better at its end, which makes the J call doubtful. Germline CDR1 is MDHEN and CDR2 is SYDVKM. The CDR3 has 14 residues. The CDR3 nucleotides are TGTGCCAGCAGGCGGCGGGACTCCTACAATGAGCAGTACTTC. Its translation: CASRRRDSYNEQYF.

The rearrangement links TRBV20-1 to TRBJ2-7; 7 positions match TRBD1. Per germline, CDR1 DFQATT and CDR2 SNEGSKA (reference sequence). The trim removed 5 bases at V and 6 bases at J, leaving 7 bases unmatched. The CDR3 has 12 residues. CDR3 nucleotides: TGCAGTGCTGACGACAGGGCAGCCGAGCAGTACTTC. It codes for CSADDRAAEQYF.

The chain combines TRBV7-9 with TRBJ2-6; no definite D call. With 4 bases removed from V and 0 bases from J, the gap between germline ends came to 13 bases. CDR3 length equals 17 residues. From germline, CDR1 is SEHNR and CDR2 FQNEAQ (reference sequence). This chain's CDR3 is CASSSRRPNSGANVLTF. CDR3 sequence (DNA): TGTGCCAGCAGCTCCCGACGGCCCAACTCTGGGGCCAACGTCCTGACTTTC.

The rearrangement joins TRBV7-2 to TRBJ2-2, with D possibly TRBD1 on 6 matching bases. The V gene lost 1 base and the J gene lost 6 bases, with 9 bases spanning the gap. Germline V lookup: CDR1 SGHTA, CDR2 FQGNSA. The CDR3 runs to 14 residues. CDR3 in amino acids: CASSLGGQAGELFF. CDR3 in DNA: TGTGCCAGCAGCTTAGGGGGGCAGGCCGGGGAGCTGTTTTTT.

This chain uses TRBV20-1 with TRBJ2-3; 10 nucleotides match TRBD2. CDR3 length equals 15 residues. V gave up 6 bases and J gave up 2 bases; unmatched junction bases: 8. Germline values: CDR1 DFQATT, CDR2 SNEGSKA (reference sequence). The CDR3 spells CSAPQREGHTDTQYF. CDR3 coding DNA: TGCAGTGCGCCCCAGCGGGAGGGGCACACAGATACGCAGTATTTT.

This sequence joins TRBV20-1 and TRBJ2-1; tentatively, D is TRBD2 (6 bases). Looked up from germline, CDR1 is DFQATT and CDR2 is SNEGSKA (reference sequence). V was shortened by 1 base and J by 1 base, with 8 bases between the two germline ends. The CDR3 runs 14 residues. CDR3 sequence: CSARVAGSYNEQFF. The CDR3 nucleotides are TGCAGTGCTAGAGTGGCGGGATCCTACAATGAGCAGTTCTTC.

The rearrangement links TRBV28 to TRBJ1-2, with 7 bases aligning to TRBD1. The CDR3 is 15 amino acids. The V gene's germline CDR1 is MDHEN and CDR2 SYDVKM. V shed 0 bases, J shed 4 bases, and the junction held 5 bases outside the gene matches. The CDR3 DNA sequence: TGTGCCAGCAGTTTATGGGACAGGACTGGCTATGGCTACACCTTC. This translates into CASSLWDRTGYGYTF.

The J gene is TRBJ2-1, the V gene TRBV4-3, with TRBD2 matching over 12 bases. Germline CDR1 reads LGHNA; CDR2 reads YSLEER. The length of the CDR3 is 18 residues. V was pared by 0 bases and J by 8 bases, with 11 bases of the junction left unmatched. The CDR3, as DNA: TGCGCCAGCAGCCAAGAACTTCCGACTAGCGGGAGAACCGATGAGCAGTTCTTC. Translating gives CASSQELPTSGRTDEQFF.

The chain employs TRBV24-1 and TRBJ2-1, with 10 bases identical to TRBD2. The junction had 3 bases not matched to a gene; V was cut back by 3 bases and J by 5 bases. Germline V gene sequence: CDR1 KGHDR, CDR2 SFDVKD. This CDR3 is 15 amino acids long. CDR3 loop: CATSDLAGVDNEQFF. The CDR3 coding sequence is TGTGCCACCAGTGATCTAGCGGGAGTGGACAATGAGCAGTTCTTC.

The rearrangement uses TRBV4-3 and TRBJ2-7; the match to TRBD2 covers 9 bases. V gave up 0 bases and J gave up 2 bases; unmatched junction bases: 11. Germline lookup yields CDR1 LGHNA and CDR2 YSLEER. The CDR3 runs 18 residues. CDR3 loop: CASSQDRVLLAGTYEQYF. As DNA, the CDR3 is TGCGCCAGCAGCCAAGATCGAGTATTGCTAGCGGGGACCTACGAGCAGTACTTC.

This CDR3 reads CASSSPTGVEKLFF. CDR3 nucleotides: TGTGCCAGCAGCTCCCCGACAGGGGTCGAAAAACTGTTTTTT. The V and J genes are TRBV7-2 and TRBJ1-4, with 8 bases matching TRBD1. Trimming took 4 bases from V and 8 from J; bases not matched to a gene: 6. This CDR3 has 14 amino acids. Germline V gives CDR1 SGHTA, CDR2 FQGNSA.

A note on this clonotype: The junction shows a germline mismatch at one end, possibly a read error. Here the CDR3 reads CASSPDRKGQPRHF. The CDR3 nucleotides read TGTGCCAGCAGTCCCGACAGGAAGGGTCAGCCCCGGCATTTT. The rearrangement uses TRBV12-3 or TRBV12-4 and TRBJ1-5; D perhaps matches TRBD1 (6 bases). The CDR3 spans 14 residues.

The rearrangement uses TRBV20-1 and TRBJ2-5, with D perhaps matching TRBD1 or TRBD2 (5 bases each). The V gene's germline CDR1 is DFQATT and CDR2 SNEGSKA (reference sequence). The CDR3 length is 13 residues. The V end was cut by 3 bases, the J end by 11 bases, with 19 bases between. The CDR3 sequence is CSARGTPRWEQYF. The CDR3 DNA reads TGCAGTGCTAGGGGGACGCCGCGCTGGGAGCAGTACTTC.

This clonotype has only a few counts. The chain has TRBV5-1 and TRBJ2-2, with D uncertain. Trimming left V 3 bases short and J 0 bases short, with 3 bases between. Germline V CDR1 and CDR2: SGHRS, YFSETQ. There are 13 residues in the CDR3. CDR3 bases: TGCGCCAGCAGCTCCGCGAACACCGGGGAGCTGTTTTTT. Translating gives CASSSANTGELFF.

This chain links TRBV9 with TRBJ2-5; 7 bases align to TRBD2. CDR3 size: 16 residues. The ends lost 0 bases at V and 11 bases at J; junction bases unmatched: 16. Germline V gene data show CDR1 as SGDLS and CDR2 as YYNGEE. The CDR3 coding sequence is TGTGCCAGCAGCGTAGCACGGCTAGCGGAGGGCAATGAGCAGTACTTC. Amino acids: CASSVARLAEGNEQYF.

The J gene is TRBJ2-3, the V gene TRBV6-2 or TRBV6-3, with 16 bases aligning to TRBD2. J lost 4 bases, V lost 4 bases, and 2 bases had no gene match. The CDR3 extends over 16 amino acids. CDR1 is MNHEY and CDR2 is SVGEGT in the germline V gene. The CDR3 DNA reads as TGTGCCAGCAGTTCGGGACTAGCGGGAGGGCCAGATACGCAGTATTTT. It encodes CASSSGLAGGPDTQYF.

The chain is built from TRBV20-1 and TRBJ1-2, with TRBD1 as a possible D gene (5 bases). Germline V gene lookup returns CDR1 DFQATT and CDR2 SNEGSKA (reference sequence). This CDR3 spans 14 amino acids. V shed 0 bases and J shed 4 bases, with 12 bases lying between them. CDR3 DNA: TGCAGTGCTAGAGAACCCGGGACTCCCTATGGCTACACCTTC. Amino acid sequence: CSAREPGTPYGYTF.

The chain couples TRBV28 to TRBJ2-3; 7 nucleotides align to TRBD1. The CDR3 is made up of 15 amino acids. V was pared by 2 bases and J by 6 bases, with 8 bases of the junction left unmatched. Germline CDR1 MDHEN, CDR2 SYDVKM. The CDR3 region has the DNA TGTGCCAGCAGTTTAGGGGGACAGTCGAGGGATACGCAGTATTTT. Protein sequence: CASSLGGQSRDTQYF.

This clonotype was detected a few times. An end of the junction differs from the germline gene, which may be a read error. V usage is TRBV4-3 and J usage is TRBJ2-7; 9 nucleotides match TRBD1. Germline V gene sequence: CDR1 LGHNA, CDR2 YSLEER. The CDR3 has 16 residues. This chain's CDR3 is CANSQNPGQGSYEQYF. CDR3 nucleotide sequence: TGCGCCAACAGCCAGAACCCGGGACAGGGTTCCTACGAGCAGTACTTC.

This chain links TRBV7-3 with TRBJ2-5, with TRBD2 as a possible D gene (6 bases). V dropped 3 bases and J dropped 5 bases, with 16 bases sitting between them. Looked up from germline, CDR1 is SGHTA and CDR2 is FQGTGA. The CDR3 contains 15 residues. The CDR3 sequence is CASSFSAGRGETQYF. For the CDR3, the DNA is TGTGCCAGCAGCTTCTCAGCGGGCCGGGGGGAGACCCAGTACTTC.

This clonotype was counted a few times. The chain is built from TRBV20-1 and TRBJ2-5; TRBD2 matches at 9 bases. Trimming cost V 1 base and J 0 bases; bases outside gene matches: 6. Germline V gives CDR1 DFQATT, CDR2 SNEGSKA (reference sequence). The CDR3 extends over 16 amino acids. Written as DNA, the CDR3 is TGCAGTGCTAGAGTAGCGGGAGCCCTGTACCAAGAGACCCAGTACTTC. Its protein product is CSARVAGALYQETQYF.

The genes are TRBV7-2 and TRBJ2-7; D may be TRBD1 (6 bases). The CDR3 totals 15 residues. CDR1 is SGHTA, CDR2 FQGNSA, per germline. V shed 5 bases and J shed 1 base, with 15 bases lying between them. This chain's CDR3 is CASSLRDTLSYEQYF. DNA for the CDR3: TGTGCCAGCAGCCTCAGGGACACTTTATCCTACGAGCAGTACTTC.

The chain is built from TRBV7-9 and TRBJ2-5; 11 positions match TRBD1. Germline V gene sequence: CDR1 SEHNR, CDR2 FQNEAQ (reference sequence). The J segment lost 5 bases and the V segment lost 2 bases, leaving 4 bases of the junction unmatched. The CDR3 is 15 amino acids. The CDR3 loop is CASSLRTGGRETQYF. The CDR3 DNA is TGTGCCAGCAGCTTAAGGACAGGGGGCCGGGAGACCCAGTACTTC.